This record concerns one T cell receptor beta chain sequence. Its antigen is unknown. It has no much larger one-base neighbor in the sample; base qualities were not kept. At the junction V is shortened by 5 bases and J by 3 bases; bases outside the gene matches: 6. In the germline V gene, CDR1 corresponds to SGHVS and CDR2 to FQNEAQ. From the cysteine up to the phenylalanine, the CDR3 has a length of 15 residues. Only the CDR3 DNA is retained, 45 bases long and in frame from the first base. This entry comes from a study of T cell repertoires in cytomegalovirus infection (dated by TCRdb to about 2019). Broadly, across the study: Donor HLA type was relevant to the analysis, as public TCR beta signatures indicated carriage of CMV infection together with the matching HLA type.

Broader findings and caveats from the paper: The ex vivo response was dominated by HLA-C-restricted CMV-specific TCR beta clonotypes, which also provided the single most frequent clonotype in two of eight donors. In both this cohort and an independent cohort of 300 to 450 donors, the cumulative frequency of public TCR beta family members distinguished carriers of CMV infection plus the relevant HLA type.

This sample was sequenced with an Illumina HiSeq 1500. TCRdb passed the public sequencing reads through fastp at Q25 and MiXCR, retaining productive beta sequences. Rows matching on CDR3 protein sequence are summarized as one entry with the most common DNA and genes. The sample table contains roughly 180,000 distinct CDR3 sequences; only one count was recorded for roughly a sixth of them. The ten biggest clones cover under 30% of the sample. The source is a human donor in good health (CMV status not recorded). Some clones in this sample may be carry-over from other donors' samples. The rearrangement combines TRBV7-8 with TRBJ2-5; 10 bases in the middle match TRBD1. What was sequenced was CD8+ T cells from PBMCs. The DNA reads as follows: TGTGCCAGCAGCGGCGGGGGGACAGGGGAAGAGACCCAGTACTTC. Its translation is CASSGGGTGEETQYF.